What follows are 28 T cell receptor beta chains derived from one specimen sequenced in a study of cytomegalovirus exposure and HLA in healthy donors. Assay used: immunoSEQ multiplex PCR; TCRdb lists only in-frame clones, some missing. The table shows about 130,000 clones, with approximately 89% occurring only once. Sequencing was done on a sample of PBMCs. The receptors originated from a woman under 30 in good health and CMV-seropositive.

The CDR3 is CATSRDRSQGGPELFF. CDR3 coding DNA: TGTGCCACCAGCAGAGATCGTAGCCAGGGGGGCCCAGAGCTGTTTTTT. The chain is built from TRBV15 and TRBJ2-2, with a weak D call TRBD1 (7 bases). The CDR3 length is 16 residues. Trimming took off 0 bases at V and 11 bases at J, with 19 bases between the two ends. CDR1 and CDR2 (germline): LNHNV, YYDKDF (reference sequence).

The table lists this clone with a few counts. J is TRBJ2-7 and V is TRBV6-5; 12 bases align to TRBD1. Unmatched junction bases numbered 5, after V lost 6 bases and J lost 5 bases. There are 14 residues in the CDR3. Germline CDR1 MNHEY, CDR2 SVGAGI. The CDR3 coding sequence is TGTGCCAGCAGCCTGCGGGACAGGGGGCACGAGCAGTACTTC. Its translation is CASSLRDRGHEQYF.

The rearrangement links TRBV5-1 to TRBJ2-3; TRBD2 matches 14 bases. The germline V gene has CDR1 SGHRS and CDR2 YFSETQ. V lost 0 bases, J lost 4 bases, and 1 base stayed unmatched. This CDR3 is built from 16 residues. DNA for the CDR3: TGCGCCAGCAGCTTGGCGACTAGCGGGGGGGCAGATACGCAGTATTTT. Translated: CASSLATSGGADTQYF.

The chain is built from TRBV9 and TRBJ2-5, with 8 bases aligning to TRBD1. Trimming at V came to 4 bases and at J to 4 bases, leaving 9 bases not matched to a gene. The CDR3 loop spans 15 amino acids. The germline CDR1 and CDR2 sequences are SGDLS and YYNGEE. CDR3 sequence reads: CASSPSGQGGETQYF. Written as DNA, the CDR3 is TGTGCCAGCAGCCCCAGCGGACAGGGAGGAGAGACCCAGTACTTC.

The chain carries TRBV28 and TRBJ1-2; D is possibly TRBD1 (5 bases). Germline V lookup: CDR1 MDHEN, CDR2 SYDVKM. This CDR3 has 15 residues. V lost 6 bases and J lost 7, with 21 bases in between. The CDR3 spells CASSPPQGGSPGYTF. CDR3 DNA sequence: TGTGCCAGCAGCCCTCCCCAGGGCGGGAGCCCTGGCTACACCTTC.

The V and J genes are TRBV7-2 and TRBJ2-3; D ambiguous. V was pared by 2 bases and J by 3 bases, with 6 bases between. Germline loops: CDR1 SGHTA, CDR2 FQGNSA. This CDR3 comprises 13 residues. CDR3 in DNA: TGTGCCAGCAGCTTATCCCTTACAGATACGCAGTATTTT. Translation: CASSLSLTDTQYF.

The CDR3 sequence is CASTSGGLSYNEQFF. The CDR3 bases are TGTGCCAGCACTAGCGGGGGCCTCTCCTACAATGAGCAGTTCTTC. The rearrangement links TRBV7-9 to TRBJ2-1; TRBD2 matches 10 bases. The CDR3 length is 15 residues. Germline trimming cut 7 bases from V and 0 bases from J; bases unmatched to any gene: 3. CDR1 SEHNR and CDR2 FQNEAQ come from the germline V gene (reference sequence). Based on the CDR3 plus reference TRBV7-9 and TRBJ2-1, the full variable domain is DTGVSQNPRHKITKRGQNVTFRCDPISEHNRLYWYRQTLGQGPEFLTYFQNEAQLEKSRLLSDRFSAERPKGSFSTLEIQRTEQGDSAMYLCASTSGGLSYNEQFFGPGTRLTVL.

This sequence joins TRBV28 and TRBJ2-7; 7 bases match TRBD1. CDR1 MDHEN and CDR2 SYDVKM come from the germline V gene. This CDR3 has 13 residues. The ends lost 10 bases at V and 2 bases at J; junction bases unmatched: 8. CDR3 nucleotides: TGTGCCACCCATGACAGGGCCACCTACGAGCAGTACTTC. Translated, it gives CATHDRATYEQYF.

The rearrangement uses TRBV19 and TRBJ2-3; a possible D gene is TRBD2 (5 bases). This CDR3 spans 13 amino acids. CDR1 and CDR2 from the germline V gene are LNHDA and SQIVND (reference sequence). V dropped 3 bases and J dropped 4 bases, with 8 bases sitting between them. CDR3 protein: CASSILLADTQYF. The CDR3 DNA follows: TGTGCCAGTAGTATCCTACTAGCAGATACGCAGTATTTT.

V is TRBV6-1 and J is TRBJ2-7; 9 bases align to TRBD1. CDR1 and CDR2 (germline): MNHNS, SASEGT. V was clipped by 5 bases and J by 5 bases; unmatched bases: 4. The CDR3 length is 13 residues. CDR3 DNA sequence: TGTGCCAGCAGTCTGGACAGGGGCCACGAGCAGTACTTC. Translated, it gives CASSLDRGHEQYF.

This clone was observed a single time. This chain uses TRBV27 with TRBJ1-5; D not resolved. There are 16 residues in the CDR3. Trimming shortened V by 4 bases and J by 4 bases, and 17 bases separated the two germline ends. Per the germline V gene, CDR1 is MNHEY and CDR2 is SMNVEV (reference sequence). The CDR3 region has the DNA TGTGCCAGCAGTTCGACGACGACATTATTAAATCAGCCCCAGCATTTT. This encodes CASSSTTTLLNQPQHF.

The chain links TRBV5-4 to TRBJ1-1, with D possibly matching TRBD1 (5 bases). Germline-derived CDR1 and CDR2 are SGHNT and YYREEE (reference sequence). The CDR3 length is 14 residues. V lost 2 bases and J lost 1, with 9 bases in between. The CDR3 DNA reads as TGTGCCAGCAGCTTTGTACAGGCGAACACTGAAGCTTTCTTT. Translation: CASSFVQANTEAFF.

V gene TRBV7-9 combines with J gene TRBJ1-5; D may be TRBD1 (5 bases). This CDR3 has 14 residues. Germline assignment: CDR1 SEHNR and CDR2 FQNEAQ (reference sequence). With 4 bases removed from V and 6 bases from J, the gap between germline ends came to 13 bases. Written as DNA, the CDR3 is TGTGCCAGCAGCTCTCAGGGTTCAGGTCAGCCCCAGCATTTT. As protein: CASSSQGSGQPQHF.

The chain uses TRBV4-3 and TRBJ1-6, with TRBD1 matching over 7 bases. The V gene's germline CDR1 is LGHNA and CDR2 YSLEER. Losses at the gene ends were 3 bases for V and 3 bases for J; bases not matched to a gene: 5. This CDR3 is built from 16 residues. The DNA for the CDR3 is TGCGCCAGCAGCCATGGACAGGACAACTATAATTCACCCCTCCACTTT. This sequence encodes CASSHGQDNYNSPLHF.

V is TRBV2 and J is TRBJ1-4; TRBD1 aligns across 7 bases. The CDR3 spans 14 residues. Germline lookup yields CDR1 SNHLY and CDR2 FYNNEI. J was trimmed by 8 bases and V by 6 bases; bases with no gene match: 9. CDR3 DNA sequence: TGTGCCAGCAGACCAACAGGGGTGCTGGAAAAACTGTTTTTT. Translated: CASRPTGVLEKLFF. Filled out from reference TRBV2 and TRBJ1-4, the complete variable domain reads EPEVTQTPSHQVTQMGQEVILRCVPISNHLYFYWYRQILGQKVEFLVSFYNNEISEKSEIFDDQFSVERPDGSNFTLKIRSTKLEDSAMYFCASRPTGVLEKLFFGSGTQLSVL.

The gene calls are TRBV9 and TRBJ1-3; D unclear. CDR3 length equals 18 residues. Germline CDR1 is SGDLS and CDR2 is YYNGEE. V lost 3 bases and J lost 1, with 20 bases in between. CDR3 region: CASSGSDPQTLSGNTIYF. CDR3 coding DNA: TGTGCCAGCAGCGGTAGTGACCCTCAGACTTTGTCTGGAAACACCATATATTTT.

This chain joins TRBV11-2 and TRBJ2-5, with D perhaps matching TRBD1 (6 bases). V was cut by 5 bases and J by 7 bases, with 14 bases left in between. Germline V CDR1 and CDR2: SGHAT, FQNNGV. CDR3 size: 13 residues. The CDR3 nucleotides are TGTGCCAGCAGCCCCGAACAAGGGGGGACCCAGTACTTC. As protein: CASSPEQGGTQYF.

The V and J genes are TRBV6-1 and TRBJ2-7; 8 positions agree with TRBD1. V shed 6 bases and J 4 bases; nucleotides not matched to a gene: 8. Germline CDR1 is MNHNS and CDR2 is SASEGT. The CDR3 consists of 14 residues. The CDR3 is CASSSGTGPYEQYF. The CDR3 nucleotides are TGTGCCAGCAGCTCCGGGACAGGCCCTTACGAGCAGTACTTC.

The chain recombines TRBV7-9 with TRBJ2-7; D is perhaps TRBD2 (5 bases). The CDR3 loop spans 13 amino acids. Trimming pared 5 bases from V and 4 bases from J, leaving 12 bases between. CDR1 and CDR2 from the germline V gene are SEHNR and FQNEAQ (reference sequence). The CDR3: CASSPAGGYEQYF. The CDR3 region has the DNA TGTGCCAGCAGCCCCGCGGGTGGGTACGAGCAGTACTTC.

The genes are TRBV6-1 and TRBJ2-7; 8 nucleotides agree with TRBD1. In germline, CDR1 is MNHNS, CDR2 SASEGT. The CDR3 runs 16 residues. V lost 1 base to trimming and J lost 7 bases; unmatched junction nucleotides: 12. CDR3 sequence reads: CASSEVGGQGRREQYF. The CDR3 region has the DNA TGTGCCAGCAGTGAAGTGGGAGGACAGGGAAGGAGGGAGCAGTACTTC.

This clone was observed a handful of times. This chain connects TRBV2 to TRBJ2-7, with 15 bases fitting TRBD2. CDR1 SNHLY and CDR2 FYNNEI come from the germline V gene. CDR3 length equals 18 residues. V gave up 5 bases and J gave up 0 bases; unmatched junction bases: 8. The CDR3 sequence is CASSSGTSGGSSSYEQYF. For the CDR3, the DNA is TGTGCCAGCAGTTCCGGGACTAGCGGGGGGTCTAGCTCCTACGAGCAGTACTTC.

DNA of the CDR3: TGTGCCAGCAGCTTAGATGGAGCGGGACAAGAGACCCAGTACTTC. This gives the protein CASSLDGAGQETQYF. The chain combines TRBV7-9 with TRBJ2-5; 7 nucleotides line up with TRBD2. The CDR3 loop spans 15 amino acids. CDR1 and CDR2 from the germline V gene are SEHNR and FQNEAQ (reference sequence). Trimming took 1 base from V and 2 from J; bases not matched to a gene: 4.

The rearrangement uses TRBV11-3 and TRBJ1-2; 9 positions match TRBD1. Trimming at V came to 3 bases and at J to 7 bases, leaving 3 bases not matched to a gene. Germline V gene lookup returns CDR1 SGHNT and CDR2 YENEEA. The CDR3 sequence is 13 residues long. The CDR3 protein is CASSLKTGGGYTF. As DNA, the CDR3 is TGTGCCAGCAGCTTGAAGACAGGGGGTGGCTACACCTTC.

The chain joins TRBV18 to TRBJ2-5; D may be TRBD1 (6 bases). V was pared by 3 bases and J by 1 base, with 12 bases between. The CDR3 is 15 amino acids. Germline CDR1 reads KGHSH; CDR2 reads LQKENI. CDR3 coding DNA: TGTGCCAGCTCACCCGGAGTAGGGGGCCAAGAGACCCAGTACTTC. It specifies CASSPGVGGQETQYF.

The chain uses TRBV12-5 and TRBJ2-7; D perhaps matches TRBD2 (6 bases). The CDR3 extends over 12 amino acids. V was shortened by 3 bases and J by 4 bases, with 7 bases between the two germline ends. From germline, CDR1 is LGHNT and CDR2 FRNRAP. CDR3 in amino acids: CASGLGRYEQYF. The CDR3 coding sequence is TGTGCTAGTGGTTTAGGGAGGTACGAGCAGTACTTC.

The genes are TRBV2 and TRBJ1-4; TRBD1 agrees at 9 bases. Germline loops: CDR1 SNHLY, CDR2 FYNNEI. This CDR3 has 18 residues. The DNA of the CDR3 is TGTGCGGACCAGACAAGGGACAGGGAATGGATAACTAATGAAAAACTGTTTTTT. Encoded protein: CADQTRDREWITNEKLFF.

The J gene is TRBJ2-4, the V gene TRBV6-1; no clear D gene. The CDR3 contains 14 residues. Germline V lookup: CDR1 MNHNS, CDR2 SASEGT. Trimming took 5 bases from V and 0 from J, leaving 8 bases between them. The CDR3 sequence: CASSLSGAKNIQYF. The CDR3 bases are TGTGCCAGCAGTCTTAGTGGAGCCAAAAACATTCAGTACTTC.

V is TRBV7-9 and J is TRBJ1-3; no clear D. Germline loops: CDR1 SEHNR, CDR2 FQNEAQ (reference sequence). V lost 2 bases and J lost 4, with 9 bases in between. This CDR3 region has 14 residues. CDR3 sequence: CASSLSWEGNTIYF. Written as DNA, the CDR3 is TGTGCCAGCAGCTTATCATGGGAGGGAAACACCATATATTTT.